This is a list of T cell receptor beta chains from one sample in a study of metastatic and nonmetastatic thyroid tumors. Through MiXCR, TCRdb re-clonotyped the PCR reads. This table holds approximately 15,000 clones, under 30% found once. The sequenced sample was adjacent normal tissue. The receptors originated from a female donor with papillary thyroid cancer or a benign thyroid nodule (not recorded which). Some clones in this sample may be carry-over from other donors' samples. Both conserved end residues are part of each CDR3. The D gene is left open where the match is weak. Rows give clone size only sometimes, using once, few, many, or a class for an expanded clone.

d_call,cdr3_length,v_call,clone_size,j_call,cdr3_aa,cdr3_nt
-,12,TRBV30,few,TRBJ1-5,CAWSAIHQPQHF,TGTGCCTGGAGTGCCATCCATCAGCCGCAGCATTTT
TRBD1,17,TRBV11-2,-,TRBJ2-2,CASSRGAWTGVPVELFF,TGTGCCAGCAGCCGAGGGGCCTGGACAGGGGTTCCCGTTGAGCTGTTTTTT
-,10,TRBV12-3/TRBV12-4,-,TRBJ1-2,CASFRSGYTF,TGTGCCTCCTTCAGGTCAGGGTACACCTTC
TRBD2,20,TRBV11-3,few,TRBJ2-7,CASSLGESLAGGPVPYEQYF,TGTGCCAGCAGCTTAGGGGAGAGCCTAGCGGGAGGGCCCGTTCCCTACGAGCAGTACTTC
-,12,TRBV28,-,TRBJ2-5,CVSVGGRETQYF,TGTGTCAGCGTAGGGGGGCGAGAGACCCAGTACTTC
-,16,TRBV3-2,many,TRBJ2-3,CASSQGTSGSIDTQYF,TGTGCCAGCAGCCAAGGGACTAGCGGGAGTATAGATACGCAGTATTTT
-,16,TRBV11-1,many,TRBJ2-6,CASSLVSAAGANVLTF,TGTGCCAGCAGCTTAGTGTCGGCGGCTGGGGCCAACGTCCTGACTTTC
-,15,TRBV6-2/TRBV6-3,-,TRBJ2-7,CASSSPGQISYEQYF,TGTGCCAGCAGTTCCCCAGGGCAGATCTCCTACGAGCAGTACTTC
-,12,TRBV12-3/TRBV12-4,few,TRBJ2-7,CASILCPREQYF,TGTGCCAGCATTTTATGTCCCCGGGAGCAGTACTTC
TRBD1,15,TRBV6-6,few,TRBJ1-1,CASSYSRTGSTEAFF,TGTGCCAGCAGTTACTCGCGGACAGGAAGTACTGAAGCTTTCTTT
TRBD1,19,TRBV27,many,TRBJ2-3,CASSLSGTGTRTSTDTQYF,TGTGCCAGCAGTTTATCTGGGACAGGGACAAGAACAAGCACAGATACGCAGTATTTT
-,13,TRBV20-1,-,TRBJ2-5,CSARDMRKETQYF,TGCAGTGCCAGGGACATGAGAAAAGAGACCCAGTACTTC
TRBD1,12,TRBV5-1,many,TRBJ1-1,CASSRDRAEAFF,TGCGCCAGCAGCCGGGACAGGGCCGAAGCTTTCTTT
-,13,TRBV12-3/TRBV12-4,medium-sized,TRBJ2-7,CASGTSRNYEQYF,TGTGCCAGCGGGACTTCACGAAACTACGAGCAGTACTTC
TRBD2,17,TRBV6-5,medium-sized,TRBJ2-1,CASSYGGSSATYNEQFF,TGTGCCAGCAGTTACGGCGGGAGCTCGGCCACCTACAATGAGCAGTTCTTC
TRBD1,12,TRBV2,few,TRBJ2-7,CATSSGTDEQYF,TGTGCCACTTCTTCCGGGACAGACGAGCAGTACTTC
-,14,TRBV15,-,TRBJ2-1,CATSRDLLVNEQFF,TGTGCCACCAGCAGAGATTTACTGGTCAATGAGCAGTTCTTC
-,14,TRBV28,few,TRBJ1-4,CASRKGHLGEKLFF,TGTGCCAGCAGAAAGGGACACCTGGGAGAAAAACTGTTTTTT
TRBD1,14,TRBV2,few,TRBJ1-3,CASRDRASGNTIYF,TGTGCCAGTAGGGACAGGGCCTCTGGAAACACCATATATTTT
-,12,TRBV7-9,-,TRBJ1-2,CASSRRGACYTF,TGTGCCAGCAGCAGACGGGGGGCTTGCTACACCTTC
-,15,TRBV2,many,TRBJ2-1,CASSESRLPYNEQFF,TGTGCCAGCAGTGAATCTCGACTTCCCTACAATGAGCAGTTCTTC
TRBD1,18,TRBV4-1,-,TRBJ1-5,CASSQGAGGQVAIQPQHF,TGCGCCAGCAGCCAAGGGGCCGGGGGACAGGTGGCGATCCAGCCCCAGCATTTT
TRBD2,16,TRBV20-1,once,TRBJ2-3,CSAYPVTSELTDTQYF,TGCAGTGCATACCCCGTGACTAGCGAGCTCACAGATACGCAGTATTTT
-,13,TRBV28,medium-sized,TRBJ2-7,CASSLAAGYEQYF,TGTGCCAGCAGTTTAGCCGCGGGCTACGAGCAGTACTTC
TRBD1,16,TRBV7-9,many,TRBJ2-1,CASSFRTGGSYNEQFF,TGTGCCAGCAGCTTCAGGACAGGGGGGTCCTACAATGAGCAGTTCTTC
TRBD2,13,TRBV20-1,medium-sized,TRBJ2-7,CSARTSGIDEQYF,TGCAGTGCCAGGACTAGCGGGATAGACGAGCAGTACTTC
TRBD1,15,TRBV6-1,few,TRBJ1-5,CASRPGTGVVQPQHF,TGTGCCAGCAGACCGGGGACAGGGGTTGTACAGCCCCAGCATTTT
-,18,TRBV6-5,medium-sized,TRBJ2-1,CASSYTANSARAYNEQFF,TGTGCCAGCAGTTACACGGCGAATAGCGCCAGAGCCTACAATGAGCAGTTCTTC
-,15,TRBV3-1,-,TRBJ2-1,CASSQGVARVNEQFF,TGTGCCAGCAGCCAAGGTGTTGCGAGGGTAAATGAGCAGTTCTTC
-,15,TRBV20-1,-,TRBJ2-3,CSARSGGTRTDTQYF,TGCAGTGCTAGGAGCGGAGGCACTAGAACAGATACGCAGTATTTT
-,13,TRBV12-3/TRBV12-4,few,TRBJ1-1,CASSLAGAREAFF,TGTGCCAGCAGTTTAGCAGGGGCGAGGGAAGCTTTCTTT
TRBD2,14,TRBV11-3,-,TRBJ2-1,CASSISGRWNEQFF,TGTGCCAGCAGCATTAGCGGGAGGTGGAATGAGCAGTTCTTC
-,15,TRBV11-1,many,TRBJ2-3,CASSPEESSTDTQYF,TGTGCCAGCAGCCCCGAGGAGTCTAGCACAGATACGCAGTATTTT
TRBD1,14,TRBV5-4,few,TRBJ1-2,CASSRPGTGRGYTF,TGTGCCAGCAGCCGTCCCGGGACAGGGCGAGGCTACACCTTC
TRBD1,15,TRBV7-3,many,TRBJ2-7,CASSLERGPSYEQYF,TGTGCCAGCAGCTTAGAGAGGGGGCCGTCCTACGAGCAGTACTTC
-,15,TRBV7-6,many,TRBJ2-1,CASSQSGTLYNEQFF,TGTGCCAGCAGCCAAAGCGGGACACTCTACAATGAGCAGTTCTTC
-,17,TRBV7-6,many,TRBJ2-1,CASSLTQAGFSYNEQFF,TGTGCCAGCAGCTTAACTCAGGCGGGGTTCTCCTACAATGAGCAGTTCTTC
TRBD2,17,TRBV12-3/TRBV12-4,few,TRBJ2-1,CASSLPRLASPSDEQFF,TGTGCCAGCAGTTTACCCAGACTAGCGAGTCCCTCAGATGAGCAGTTCTTC
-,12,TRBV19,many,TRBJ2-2,CATKAESGELFF,TGTGCCACTAAAGCGGAGTCCGGGGAGCTGTTTTTT
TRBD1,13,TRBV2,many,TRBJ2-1,CATKGTEGDEQFF,TGTGCCACCAAAGGGACAGAGGGGGATGAGCAGTTCTTC
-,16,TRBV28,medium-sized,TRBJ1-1,CASSFGAGNRYTEAFF,TGTGCCAGCAGTTTTGGGGCGGGTAATCGGTACACTGAAGCTTTCTTT
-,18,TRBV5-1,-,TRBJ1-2,CASSPLGGRPYPLYGYTF,TGCGCCAGCAGCCCGCTGGGGGGCAGACCATATCCCCTCTATGGCTACACCTTC
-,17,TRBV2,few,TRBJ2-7,CASSDIRSGGAWYEQYF,TGTGCCAGCAGTGATATCAGGTCTGGCGGGGCTTGGTACGAGCAGTACTTC
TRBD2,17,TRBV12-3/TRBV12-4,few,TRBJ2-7,CASTEGGSGRHPGEQYF,TGTGCCAGCACCGAGGGAGGGTCGGGGCGGCACCCTGGGGAGCAGTACTTC
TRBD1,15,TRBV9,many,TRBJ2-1,CASSVDGTGYNEQFF,TGTGCCAGCAGCGTAGACGGGACAGGGTACAATGAGCAGTTCTTC
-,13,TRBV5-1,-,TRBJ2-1,CASSFCTYNEQFF,TGCGCCAGCAGCTTTTGTACATACAATGAGCAGTTCTTC
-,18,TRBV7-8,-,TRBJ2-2,CASSLVGLDFANTGELFF,TGTGCCAGCAGCTTAGTGGGACTTGACTTCGCGAACACCGGGGAGCTGTTTTTT
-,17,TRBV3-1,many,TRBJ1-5,CASSQYHPRFRGQPQHF,TGTGCCAGCAGCCAATACCACCCAAGGTTCCGGGGGCAGCCCCAGCATTTT
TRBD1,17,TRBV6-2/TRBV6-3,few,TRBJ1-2,CASSYTATGGPGYGYTF,TGTGCCAGCAGTTACACAGCGACAGGGGGCCCCGGCTATGGCTACACCTTC
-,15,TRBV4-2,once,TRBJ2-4,CASSQDRGPGNIQYF,TGTGCCAGCAGCCAAGATCGGGGGCCCGGAAACATTCAGTACTTC
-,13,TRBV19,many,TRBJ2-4,CASSLGGADIQYF,TGTGCCAGTTCATTGGGCGGCGCAGACATTCAGTACTTC